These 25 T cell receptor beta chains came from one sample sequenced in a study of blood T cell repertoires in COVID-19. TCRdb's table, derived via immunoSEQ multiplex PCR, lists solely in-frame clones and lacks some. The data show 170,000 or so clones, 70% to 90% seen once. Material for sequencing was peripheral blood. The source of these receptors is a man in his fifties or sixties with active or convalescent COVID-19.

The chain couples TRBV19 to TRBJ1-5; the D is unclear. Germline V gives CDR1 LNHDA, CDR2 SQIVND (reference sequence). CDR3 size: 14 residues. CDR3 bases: TGTGTCGTCTACCGTGGACGGGGAAATCAGCCCCAGCATTTT. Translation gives CVVYRGRGNQPQHF.

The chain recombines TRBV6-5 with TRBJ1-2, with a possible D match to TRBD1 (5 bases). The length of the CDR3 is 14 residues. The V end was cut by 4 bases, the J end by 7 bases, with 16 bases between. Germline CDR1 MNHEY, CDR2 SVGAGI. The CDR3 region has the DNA TGTGCCAGCAGTTCCCCCCGGCGGGACCGTGGCTACACCTTC. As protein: CASSSPRRDRGYTF.

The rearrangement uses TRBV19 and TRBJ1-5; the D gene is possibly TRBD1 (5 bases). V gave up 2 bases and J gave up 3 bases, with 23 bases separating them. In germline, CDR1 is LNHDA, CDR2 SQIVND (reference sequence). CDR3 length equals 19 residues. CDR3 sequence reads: CASSIKQANLLFDNQPQHF. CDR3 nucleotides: TGTGCCAGTAGTATAAAACAGGCGAACTTGTTATTTGACAATCAGCCCCAGCATTTT.

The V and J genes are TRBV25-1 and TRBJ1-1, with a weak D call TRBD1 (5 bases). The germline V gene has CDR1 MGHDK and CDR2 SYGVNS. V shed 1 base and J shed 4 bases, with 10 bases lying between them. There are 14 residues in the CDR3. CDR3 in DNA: TGTGCCAGCAGTGAATCCACAGGCGGCACTGAAGCTTTCTTT. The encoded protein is CASSESTGGTEAFF.

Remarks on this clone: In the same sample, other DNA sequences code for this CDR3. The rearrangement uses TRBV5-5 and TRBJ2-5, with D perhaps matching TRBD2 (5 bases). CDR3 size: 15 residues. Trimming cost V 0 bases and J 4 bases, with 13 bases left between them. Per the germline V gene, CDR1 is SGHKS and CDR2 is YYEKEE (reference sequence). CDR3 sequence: CASSLAAAGGETQYF. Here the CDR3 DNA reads TGTGCCAGCAGCTTGGCGGCGGCGGGTGGAGAGACCCAGTACTTC.

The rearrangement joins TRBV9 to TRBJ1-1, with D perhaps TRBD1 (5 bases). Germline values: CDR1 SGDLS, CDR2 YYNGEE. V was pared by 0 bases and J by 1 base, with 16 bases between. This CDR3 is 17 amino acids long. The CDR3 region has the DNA TGTGCCAGCAGCGTAGGGGCAGGGTATGAGACGAACACTGAAGCTTTCTTT. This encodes CASSVGAGYETNTEAFF.

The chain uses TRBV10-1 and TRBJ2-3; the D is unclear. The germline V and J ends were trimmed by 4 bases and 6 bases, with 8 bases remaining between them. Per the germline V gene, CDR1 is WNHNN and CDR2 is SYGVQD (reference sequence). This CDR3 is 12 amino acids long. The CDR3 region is CASSVTLDTQYF. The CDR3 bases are TGCGCCAGCAGTGTAACTTTGGATACGCAGTATTTT.

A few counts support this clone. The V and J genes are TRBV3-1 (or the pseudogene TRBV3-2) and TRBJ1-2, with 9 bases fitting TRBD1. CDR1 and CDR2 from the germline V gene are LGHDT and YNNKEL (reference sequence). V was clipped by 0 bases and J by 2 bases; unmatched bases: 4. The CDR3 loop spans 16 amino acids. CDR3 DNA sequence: TGTGCCAGCAGCCAAGATTCACAGGGGGCGAACTATGGCTACACCTTC. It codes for CASSQDSQGANYGYTF.

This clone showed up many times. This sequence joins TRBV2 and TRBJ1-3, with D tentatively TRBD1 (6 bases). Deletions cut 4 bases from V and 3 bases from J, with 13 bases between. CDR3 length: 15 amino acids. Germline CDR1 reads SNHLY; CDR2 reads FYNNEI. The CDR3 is CASSAQTGFGNTIYF. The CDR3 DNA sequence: TGTGCCAGCAGTGCCCAGACAGGCTTTGGAAACACCATATATTTT.

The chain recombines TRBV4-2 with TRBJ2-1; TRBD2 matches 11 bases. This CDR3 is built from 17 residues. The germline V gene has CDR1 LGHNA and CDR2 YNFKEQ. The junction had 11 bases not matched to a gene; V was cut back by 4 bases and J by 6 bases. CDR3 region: CASSLDGLAGGRNEQFF. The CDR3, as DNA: TGTGCCAGCAGCCTCGACGGATTAGCGGGGGGGCGCAATGAGCAGTTCTTC.

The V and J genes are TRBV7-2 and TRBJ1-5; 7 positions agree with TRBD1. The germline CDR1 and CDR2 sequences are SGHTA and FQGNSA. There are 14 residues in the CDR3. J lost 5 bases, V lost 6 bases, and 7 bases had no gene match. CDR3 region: CASSPGQTHQPQHF. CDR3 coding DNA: TGTGCCAGCAGTCCGGGACAGACCCATCAGCCCCAGCATTTT.

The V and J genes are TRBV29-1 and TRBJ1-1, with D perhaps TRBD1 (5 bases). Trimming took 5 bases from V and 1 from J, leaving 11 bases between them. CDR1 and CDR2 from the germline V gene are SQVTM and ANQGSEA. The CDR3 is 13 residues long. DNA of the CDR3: TGCAGCGTTTCCGGCGGGGGGAACACTGAAGCTTTCTTT. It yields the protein CSVSGGGNTEAFF.

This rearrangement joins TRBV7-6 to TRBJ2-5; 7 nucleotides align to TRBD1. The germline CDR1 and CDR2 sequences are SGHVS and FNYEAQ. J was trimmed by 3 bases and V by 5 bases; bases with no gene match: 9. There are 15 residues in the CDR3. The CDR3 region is CASSTRGRGKETQYF. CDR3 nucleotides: TGTGCCAGCAGCACAAGGGGGCGAGGCAAAGAGACCCAGTACTTC.

In DNA, the CDR3 is TGTGCCAGCAGCGCCTCCCCGGCGGGGGGGCTGAATGAGCAGTTCTTC. Its protein is CASSASPAGGLNEQFF. This chain connects TRBV5-6 to TRBJ2-1; TRBD2 agrees at 9 bases. The CDR3 has 16 amino acids. Germline-derived CDR1 and CDR2 are SGHDT and YYEEEE. V shed 4 bases and J 7 bases; nucleotides not matched to a gene: 12. Full variable domain (outside the CDR3, taken from reference TRBV5-6 and TRBJ2-1): DAGVTQSPTHLIKTRGQQVTLRCSPKSGHDTVSWYQQALGQGPQFIFQYYEEEERQRGNFPDRFSGHQFPNYSSELNVNALLLGDSALYLCASSASPAGGLNEQFFGPGTRLTVL.

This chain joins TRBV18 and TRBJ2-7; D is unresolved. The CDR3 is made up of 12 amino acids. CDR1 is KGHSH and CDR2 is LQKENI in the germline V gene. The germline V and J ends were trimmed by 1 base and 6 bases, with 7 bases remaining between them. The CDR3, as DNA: TGTGCCAGCTCACCACTGAGAGGCGAGCAGTACTTC. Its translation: CASSPLRGEQYF.

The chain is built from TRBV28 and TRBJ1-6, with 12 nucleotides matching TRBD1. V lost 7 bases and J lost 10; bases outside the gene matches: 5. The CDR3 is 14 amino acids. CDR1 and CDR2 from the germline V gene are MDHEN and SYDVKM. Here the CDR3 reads CASTGTGGLSPLHF. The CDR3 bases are TGTGCCAGCACCGGGACAGGGGGCTTATCACCCCTCCACTTT. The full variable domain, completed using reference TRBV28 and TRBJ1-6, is DVKVTQSSRYLVKRTGEKVFLECVQDMDHENMFWYRQDPGLGLRLIYFSYDVKMKEKGDIPEGYSVSREKKERFSLILESASTNQTSMYLCASTGTGGLSPLHFGNGTRLTVT.

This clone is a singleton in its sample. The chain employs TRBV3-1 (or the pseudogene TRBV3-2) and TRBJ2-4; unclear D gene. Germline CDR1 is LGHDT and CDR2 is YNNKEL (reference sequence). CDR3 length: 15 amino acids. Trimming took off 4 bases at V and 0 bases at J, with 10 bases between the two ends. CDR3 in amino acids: CASSLLNSAKNIQYF. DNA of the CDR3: TGTGCCAGCAGCCTCCTAAATTCAGCCAAAAACATTCAGTACTTC.

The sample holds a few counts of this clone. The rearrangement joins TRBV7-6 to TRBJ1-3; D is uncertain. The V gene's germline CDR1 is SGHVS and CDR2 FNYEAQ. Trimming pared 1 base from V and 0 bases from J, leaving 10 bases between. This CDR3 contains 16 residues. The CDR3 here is CASSLGQATSGNTIYF. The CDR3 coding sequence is TGTGCCAGCAGCTTAGGTCAGGCCACCTCTGGAAACACCATATATTTT.

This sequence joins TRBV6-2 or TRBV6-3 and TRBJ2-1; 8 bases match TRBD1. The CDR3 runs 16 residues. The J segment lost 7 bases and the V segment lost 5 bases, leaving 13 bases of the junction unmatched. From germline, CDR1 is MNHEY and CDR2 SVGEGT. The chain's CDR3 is CASSNAVRGRLNEQFF. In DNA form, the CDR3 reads TGTGCCAGCAGTAACGCGGTCAGGGGGCGATTAAATGAGCAGTTCTTC.

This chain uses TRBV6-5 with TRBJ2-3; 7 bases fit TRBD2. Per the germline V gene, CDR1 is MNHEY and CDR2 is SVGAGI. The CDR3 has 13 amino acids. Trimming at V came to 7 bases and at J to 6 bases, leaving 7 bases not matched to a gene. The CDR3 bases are TGTGCCAGCACCGGCGGGGGATATGATACGCAGTATTTT. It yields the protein CASTGGGYDTQYF.

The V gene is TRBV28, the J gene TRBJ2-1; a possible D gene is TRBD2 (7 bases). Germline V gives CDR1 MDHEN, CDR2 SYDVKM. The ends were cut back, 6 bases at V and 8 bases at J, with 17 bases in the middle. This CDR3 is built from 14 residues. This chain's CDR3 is CASSPGGPWHEQFF. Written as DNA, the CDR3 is TGTGCCAGCAGCCCGGGGGGCCCCTGGCATGAGCAGTTCTTC.

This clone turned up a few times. The CDR3 nucleotides are TGTGCCAGCAGCGTAATGAGCGGGGAGGGCTACACCTTC. Translated: CASSVMSGEGYTF. The chain has TRBV9 and TRBJ1-2, with D hard to call. The CDR3 runs 13 residues. The V end was cut by 1 base, the J end by 8 bases, with 12 bases between. Per the germline V gene, CDR1 is SGDLS and CDR2 is YYNGEE.

The chain's CDR3 is CASSLPGLYGYEQFF. In DNA, the CDR3 is TGTGCCAGCAGTCTACCGGGACTATATGGGTATGAGCAGTTCTTC. V is TRBV28 and J is TRBJ2-1; 7 bases are a match to TRBD2. Losses at the gene ends were 5 bases for V and 8 bases for J; bases not matched to a gene: 12. The CDR3 is 15 amino acids. Germline lookup yields CDR1 MDHEN and CDR2 SYDVKM.

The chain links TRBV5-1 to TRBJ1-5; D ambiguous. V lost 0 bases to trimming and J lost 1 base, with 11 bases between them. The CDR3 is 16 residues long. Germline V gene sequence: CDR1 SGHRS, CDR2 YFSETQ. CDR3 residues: CASSLGGLTSNQPQHF. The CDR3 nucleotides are TGCGCCAGCAGCTTGGGCGGGCTTACGAGCAATCAGCCCCAGCATTTT.

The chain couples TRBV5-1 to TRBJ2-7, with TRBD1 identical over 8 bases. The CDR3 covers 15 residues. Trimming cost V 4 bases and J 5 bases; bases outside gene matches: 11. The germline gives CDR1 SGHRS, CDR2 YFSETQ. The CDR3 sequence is CASSARGDRSDEQYF. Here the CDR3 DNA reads TGCGCCAGCAGCGCACGAGGGGACAGGTCAGACGAGCAGTACTTC.